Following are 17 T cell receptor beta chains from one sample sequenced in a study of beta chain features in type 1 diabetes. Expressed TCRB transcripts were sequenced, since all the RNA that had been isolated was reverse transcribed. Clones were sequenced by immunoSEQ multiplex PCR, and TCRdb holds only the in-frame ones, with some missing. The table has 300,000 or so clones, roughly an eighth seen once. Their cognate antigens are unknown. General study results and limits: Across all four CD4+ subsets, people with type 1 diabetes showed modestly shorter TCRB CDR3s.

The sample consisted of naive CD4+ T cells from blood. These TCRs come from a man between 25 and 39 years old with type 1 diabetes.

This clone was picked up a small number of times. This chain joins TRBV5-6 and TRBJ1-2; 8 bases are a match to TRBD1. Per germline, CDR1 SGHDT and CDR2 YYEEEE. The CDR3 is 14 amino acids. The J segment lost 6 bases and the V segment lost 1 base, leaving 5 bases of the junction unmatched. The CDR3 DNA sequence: TGTGCCAGCAGCTTGAACGGCAGGGGGCATGGCTACACCTTC. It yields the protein CASSLNGRGHGYTF.

The CDR3 protein is CSVRLAGHYNEQFF. The CDR3 region has the DNA TGCAGCGTTAGACTAGCGGGTCACTACAATGAGCAGTTCTTC. The gene calls are TRBV29-1 and TRBJ2-1; 10 nucleotides line up with TRBD2. Germline CDR1 and CDR2: SQVTM and ANQGSEA. The ends lost 5 bases at V and 3 bases at J; junction bases unmatched: 4. The CDR3 is made up of 14 amino acids.

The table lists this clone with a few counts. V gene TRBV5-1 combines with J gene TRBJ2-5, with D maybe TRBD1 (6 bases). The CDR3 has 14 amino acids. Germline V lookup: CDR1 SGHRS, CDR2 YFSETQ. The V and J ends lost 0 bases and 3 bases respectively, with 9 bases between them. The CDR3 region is CASSLGTEEETQYF. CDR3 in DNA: TGCGCCAGCAGCTTGGGGACAGAAGAAGAGACCCAGTACTTC.

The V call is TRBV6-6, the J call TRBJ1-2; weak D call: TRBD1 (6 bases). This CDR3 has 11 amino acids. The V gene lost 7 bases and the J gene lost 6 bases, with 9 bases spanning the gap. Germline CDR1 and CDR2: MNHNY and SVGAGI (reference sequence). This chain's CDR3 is CASTRGNGYTF. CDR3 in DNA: TGTGCCAGCACCAGGGGAAATGGCTACACCTTC.

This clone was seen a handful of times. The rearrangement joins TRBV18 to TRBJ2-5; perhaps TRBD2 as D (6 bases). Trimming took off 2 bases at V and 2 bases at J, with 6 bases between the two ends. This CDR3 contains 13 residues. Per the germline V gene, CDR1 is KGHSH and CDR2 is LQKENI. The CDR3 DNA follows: TGTGCCAGCTCACCAGGGAGGCAAGAGACCCAGTACTTC. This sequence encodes CASSPGRQETQYF.

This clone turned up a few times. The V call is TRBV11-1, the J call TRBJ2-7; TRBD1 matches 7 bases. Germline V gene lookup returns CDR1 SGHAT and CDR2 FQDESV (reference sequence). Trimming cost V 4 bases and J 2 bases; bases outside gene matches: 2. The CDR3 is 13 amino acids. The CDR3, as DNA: TGTGCCAGCAGCTGGGACAGTCCCTACGAGCAGTACTTC. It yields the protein CASSWDSPYEQYF.

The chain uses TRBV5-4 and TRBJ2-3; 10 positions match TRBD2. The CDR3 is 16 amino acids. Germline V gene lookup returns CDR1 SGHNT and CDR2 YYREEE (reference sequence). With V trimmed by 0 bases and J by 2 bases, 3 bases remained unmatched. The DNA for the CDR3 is TGTGCCAGCAGCTTGGAACTAGCGGGACTCACAGATACGCAGTATTTT. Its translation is CASSLELAGLTDTQYF.

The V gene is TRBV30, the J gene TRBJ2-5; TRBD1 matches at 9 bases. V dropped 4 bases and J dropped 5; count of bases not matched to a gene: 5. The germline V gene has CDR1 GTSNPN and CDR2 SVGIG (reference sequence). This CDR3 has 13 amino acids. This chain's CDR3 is CAWNTGGLETQYF. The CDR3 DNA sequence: TGTGCCTGGAATACAGGGGGCTTGGAGACCCAGTACTTC.

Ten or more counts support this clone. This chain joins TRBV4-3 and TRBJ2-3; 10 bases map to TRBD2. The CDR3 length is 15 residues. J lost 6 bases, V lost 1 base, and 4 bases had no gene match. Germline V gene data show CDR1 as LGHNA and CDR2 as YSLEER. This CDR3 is CASSQGTSGPDTQYF. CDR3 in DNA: TGCGCCAGCAGCCAAGGGACTAGCGGCCCCGATACGCAGTATTTT.

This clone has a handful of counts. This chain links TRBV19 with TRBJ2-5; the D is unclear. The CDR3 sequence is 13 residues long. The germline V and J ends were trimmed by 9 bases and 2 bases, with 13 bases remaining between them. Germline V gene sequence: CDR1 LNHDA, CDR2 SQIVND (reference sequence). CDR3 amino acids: CASARFEQETQYF. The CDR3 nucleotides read TGTGCCAGCGCGCGTTTTGAACAAGAGACCCAGTACTTC.

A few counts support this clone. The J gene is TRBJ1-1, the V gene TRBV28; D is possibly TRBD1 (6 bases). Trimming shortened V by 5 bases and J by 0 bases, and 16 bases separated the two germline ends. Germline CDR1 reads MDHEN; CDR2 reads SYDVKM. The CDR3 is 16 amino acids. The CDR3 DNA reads TGTGCCAGCAGTCCCACTTGGGGGCTACTGAACACTGAAGCTTTCTTT. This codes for CASSPTWGLLNTEAFF.

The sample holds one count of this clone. This chain's CDR3 is CASSSTGTPSNQPQHF. DNA of the CDR3: TGTGCCAGCAGTTCAACCGGGACACCCAGCAATCAGCCCCAGCATTTT. The chain links TRBV6-6 to TRBJ1-5, with a possible D match to TRBD1 (6 bases). Germline V gene lookup returns CDR1 MNHNY and CDR2 SVGAGI (reference sequence). The CDR3 totals 16 residues. Trimming stripped 4 bases from V and 1 base from J, with 14 bases between.

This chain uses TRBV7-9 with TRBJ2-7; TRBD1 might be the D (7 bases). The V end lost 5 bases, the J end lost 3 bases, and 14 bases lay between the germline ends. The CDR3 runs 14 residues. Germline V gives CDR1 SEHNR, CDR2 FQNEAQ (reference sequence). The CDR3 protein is CASSQGGAGYEQYF. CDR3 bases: TGTGCCAGCAGCCAGGGGGGTGCGGGCTACGAGCAGTACTTC. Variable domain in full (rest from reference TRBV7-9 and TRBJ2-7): DTGVSQNPRHKITKRGQNVTFRCDPISEHNRLYWYRQTLGQGPEFLTYFQNEAQLEKSRLLSDRFSAERPKGSFSTLEIQRTEQGDSAMYLCASSQGGAGYEQYFGPGTRLTVT.

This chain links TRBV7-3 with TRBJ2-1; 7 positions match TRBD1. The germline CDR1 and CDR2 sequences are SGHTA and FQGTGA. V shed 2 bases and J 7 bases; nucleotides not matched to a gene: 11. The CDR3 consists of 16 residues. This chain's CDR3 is CASSLGPGQGVNEQFF. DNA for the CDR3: TGTGCCAGCAGCTTAGGCCCTGGGCAGGGGGTGAATGAGCAGTTCTTC.

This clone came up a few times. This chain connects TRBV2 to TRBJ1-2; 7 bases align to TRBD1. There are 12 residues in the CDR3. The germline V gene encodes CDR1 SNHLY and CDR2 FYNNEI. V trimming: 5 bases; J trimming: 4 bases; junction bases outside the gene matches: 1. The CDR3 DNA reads TGTGCCAGCAGTCGACAGGGCTATGGCTACACCTTC. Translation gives CASSRQGYGYTF.

Written as DNA, the CDR3 is TGCGCCAGCAGCTCCACAGGGGATGGCTACACCTTC. This gives the protein CASSSTGDGYTF. J is TRBJ1-2 and V is TRBV5-1; 7 nucleotides line up with TRBD1. Per germline, CDR1 SGHRS and CDR2 YFSETQ. This CDR3 is built from 12 residues. V was clipped by 3 bases and J by 6 bases; unmatched bases: 2.

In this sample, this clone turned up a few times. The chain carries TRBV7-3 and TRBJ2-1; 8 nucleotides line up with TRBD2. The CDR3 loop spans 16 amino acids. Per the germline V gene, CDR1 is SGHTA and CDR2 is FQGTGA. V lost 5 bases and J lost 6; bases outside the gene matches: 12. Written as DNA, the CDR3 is TGTGCCAGCAGCCGTACTTATAGCGGGACCATCAATGAGCAGTTCTTC. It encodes CASSRTYSGTINEQFF.